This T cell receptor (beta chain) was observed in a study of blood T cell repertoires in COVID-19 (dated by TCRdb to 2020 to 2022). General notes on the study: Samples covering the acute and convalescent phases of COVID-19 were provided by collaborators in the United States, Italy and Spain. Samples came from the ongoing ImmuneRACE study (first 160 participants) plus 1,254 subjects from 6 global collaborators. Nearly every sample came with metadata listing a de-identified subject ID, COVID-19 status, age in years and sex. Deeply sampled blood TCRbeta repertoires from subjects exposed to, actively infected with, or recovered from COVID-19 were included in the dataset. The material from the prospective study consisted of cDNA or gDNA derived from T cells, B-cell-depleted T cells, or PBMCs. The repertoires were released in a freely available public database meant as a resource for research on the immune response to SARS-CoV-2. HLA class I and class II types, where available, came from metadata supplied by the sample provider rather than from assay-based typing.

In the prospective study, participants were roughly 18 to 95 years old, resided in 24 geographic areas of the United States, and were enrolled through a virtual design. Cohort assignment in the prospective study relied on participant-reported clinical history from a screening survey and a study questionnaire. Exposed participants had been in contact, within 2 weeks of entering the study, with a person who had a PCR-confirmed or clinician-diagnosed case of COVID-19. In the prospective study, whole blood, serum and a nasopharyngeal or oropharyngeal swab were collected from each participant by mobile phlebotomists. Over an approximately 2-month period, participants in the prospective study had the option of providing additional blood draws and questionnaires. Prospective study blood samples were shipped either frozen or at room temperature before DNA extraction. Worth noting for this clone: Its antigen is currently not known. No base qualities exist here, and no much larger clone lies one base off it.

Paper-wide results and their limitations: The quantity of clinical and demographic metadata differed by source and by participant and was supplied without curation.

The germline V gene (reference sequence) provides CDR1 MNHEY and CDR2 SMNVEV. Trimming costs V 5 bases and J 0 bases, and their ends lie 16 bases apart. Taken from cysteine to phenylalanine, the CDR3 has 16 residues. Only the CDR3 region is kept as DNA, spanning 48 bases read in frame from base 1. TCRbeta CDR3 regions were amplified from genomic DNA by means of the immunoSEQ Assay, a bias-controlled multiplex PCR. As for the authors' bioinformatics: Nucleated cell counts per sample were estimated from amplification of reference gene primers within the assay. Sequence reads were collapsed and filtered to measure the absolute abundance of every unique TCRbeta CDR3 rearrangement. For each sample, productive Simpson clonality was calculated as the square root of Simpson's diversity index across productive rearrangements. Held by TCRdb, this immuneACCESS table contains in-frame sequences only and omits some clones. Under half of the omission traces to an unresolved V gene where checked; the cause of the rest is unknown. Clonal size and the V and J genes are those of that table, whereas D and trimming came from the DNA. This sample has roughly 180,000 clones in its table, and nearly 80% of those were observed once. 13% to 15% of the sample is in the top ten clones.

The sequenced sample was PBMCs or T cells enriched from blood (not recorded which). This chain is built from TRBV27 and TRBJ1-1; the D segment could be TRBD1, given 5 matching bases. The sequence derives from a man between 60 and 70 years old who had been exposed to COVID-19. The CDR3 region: CASSRAGQGMNTEAFF. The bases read TGTGCCAGCAGTAGAGCAGGGCAAGGCATGAACACTGAAGCTTTCTTT.